The rows below give T cell receptor beta chains drawn from one sample of a study of PD-1 blockade in classical Hodgkin lymphoma. This table comes from immunoSEQ multiplex PCR, and its TCRdb copy is limited to in-frame clones, with some not included. The data contain just over 50,000 clones, about two thirds of them singletons. The sample in question was peripheral blood mononuclear cells (PBMCs), obtained before the second cycle of nivolumab. These TCRs come from a human donor with classical Hodgkin lymphoma. Each CDR3 is given with its conserved first and last residue. D genes are given only for firm matches.

d_call | j_call | v_call | cdr3_aa
TRBD2 | TRBJ2-5 | TRBV19 | CASSPGLAGGPWETQYF
. | TRBJ2-3 | TRBV19 | CASSIWQGGTDTQYF
TRBD1 | TRBJ2-5 | TRBV28 | CASSWNPGDSSKETQYF
. | TRBJ1-1 | TRBV19 | CASSVPQGRGTEAFF
TRBD1 | TRBJ2-3 | TRBV7-3 | CASSWGTDTDTQYF
. | TRBJ2-7 | TRBV4-3 | CASSRRGQFYEQYF
TRBD1 | TRBJ1-3 | TRBV28 | CASGFGTALTIYF
. | TRBJ2-2 | TRBV7-2 | CASSATTQHTGELFF
. | TRBJ2-7 | TRBV5-6 | CASSLGGDTYEQYF
. | TRBJ2-2 | TRBV6-1 | CASGWAGLRELFF
. | TRBJ2-1 | TRBV18 | CASSPGPYNEQFF
. | TRBJ1-5 | TRBV6-6 | CASSYSSGVAGQPQHF
. | TRBJ1-3 | TRBV6-6 | CASRKPELNTIYF
TRBD2 | TRBJ2-7 | TRBV6-6 | CASRLLAGIAYEQYF
TRBD1 | TRBJ1-5 | TRBV6-6 | CASWSGQAERGPQHF
. | TRBJ1-3 | TRBV6-5 | CASSYGAGNTIYF
. | TRBJ1-2 | TRBV10-3 | CAISESLGESYGYTF
TRBD2 | TRBJ2-3 | TRBV27 | CASSLGGRVTDTQYF
. | TRBJ1-1 | TRBV6-5 | CASSLRGEATEAFF
. | TRBJ2-5 | TRBV7-7 | CASSLVGQGIQYF
TRBD1 | TRBJ1-2 | TRBV28 | CASSSSSTGHYGYTF
. | TRBJ1-3 | TRBV6-5 | CASMGTWAGNTIYF
TRBD1 | TRBJ2-2 | TRBV30 | CAWRDRGFGTGELFF
. | TRBJ2-1 | TRBV18 | CASSLLPTGLNEQFF
TRBD1 | TRBJ2-4 | TRBV7-2 | CASSTKTGTVIQYF
TRBD1 | TRBJ1-6 | TRBV6-5 | CASHPKTGGKSPLHF
. | TRBJ1-1 | TRBV9 | CASSTLGTPETEAFF
. | TRBJ1-1 | TRBV4-1 | CASSQIPAGRNTEAFF
TRBD2 | TRBJ2-3 | TRBV28 | CASSLSDRTSGIERDTQYF
TRBD1 | TRBJ2-1 | TRBV6-1 | CASSEAWSGGYNEQFF
. | TRBJ1-4 | TRBV10-1 | CASSERGWEKLFF
TRBD1 | TRBJ1-2 | TRBV7-3 | CASSLRSGGMDYGYTF
. | TRBJ2-1 | TRBV7-3 | CASSRKGGTPNEQFF
. | TRBJ1-5 | TRBV7-2 | CASSLGRRSYLSNQPQHF
TRBD2 | TRBJ2-7 | TRBV27 | CASSPRVAGRIYEQYF
. | TRBJ1-2 | TRBV29-1 | CSVEEIAGSAYGYTF
. | TRBJ1-2 | TRBV9 | CASSVQVGAYGYTF
. | TRBJ2-3 | TRBV5-4 | CASSPTLTTDTQYF
. | TRBJ2-1 | TRBV28 | CASSFQLGGYEEQFF
. | TRBJ2-2 | TRBV7-8 | CASSAYRVTNTGELFF